These 21 T cell receptor beta chains were sequenced from one sample in a study of blood T cell repertoires in COVID-19. Sequencing used immunoSEQ multiplex PCR; TCRdb keeps in-frame clones, though not all of them. The table records about 190,000 clones, roughly 80% of them present only once. The specimen sequenced was peripheral blood. The receptors here all came from a young woman with acute or convalescent COVID-19.

V and J are TRBV14 and TRBJ2-3, with 11 bases identical to TRBD1. This CDR3 is built from 16 residues. Trimming removed 0 bases from V and 7 bases from J; junction bases left unmatched: 6. From germline, CDR1 is SGHDN and CDR2 FVKESK. As DNA, the CDR3 is TGTGCCAGCAGCCAAGATTTTGGGACAGGGGGAAATACGCAGTATTTT. Translation gives CASSQDFGTGGNTQYF. The whole variable domain, filled in from reference TRBV14 and TRBJ2-3, reads EAGVTQFPSHSVIEKGQTVTLRCDPISGHDNLYWYRRVMGKEIKFLLHFVKESKQDESGMPNNRFLAERTGGTYSTLKVQPAELEDSGVYFCASSQDFGTGGNTQYFGPGTRLTVL.

The chain employs TRBV19 and TRBJ1-5, with D unresolved. CDR1 and CDR2 (germline): LNHDA, SQIVND (reference sequence). V shed 0 bases and J shed 0 bases, with 6 bases lying between them. CDR3 size: 15 residues. This CDR3 reads CASSIEGVSNQPQHF. The CDR3 DNA reads as TGTGCCAGTAGTATAGAGGGAGTTAGCAATCAGCCCCAGCATTTT.

This rearrangement joins TRBV19 to TRBJ2-3, with 7 bases that match TRBD1. The CDR3 consists of 13 residues. The V segment lost 7 bases and the J segment 2 bases; nucleotides outside the gene matches: 3. Germline V gene sequence: CDR1 LNHDA, CDR2 SQIVND (reference sequence). The DNA of the CDR3 is TGTGCCAGTAAACAGGGGACCACAGATACGCAGTATTTT. The encoded protein is CASKQGTTDTQYF.

The chain joins TRBV5-1 to TRBJ2-1; D gene uncertain. The CDR3 length is 15 residues. Trimming took 0 bases from V and 4 from J, leaving 11 bases between them. Germline lookup yields CDR1 SGHRS and CDR2 YFSETQ. CDR3 protein: CASSLELQEYNEQFF. CDR3 coding DNA: TGCGCCAGCAGCTTGGAACTTCAGGAATACAATGAGCAGTTCTTC.

This chain links TRBV28 with TRBJ2-1; 9 bases match TRBD2. V gave up 5 bases and J gave up 4 bases; unmatched junction bases: 6. Per the germline V gene, CDR1 is MDHEN and CDR2 is SYDVKM. CDR3 length: 15 amino acids. The CDR3 DNA sequence: TGTGCCAGCAGTCAGCGGGGGGCCCCTTACAATGAGCAGTTCTTC. It codes for CASSQRGAPYNEQFF.

V usage is TRBV27 and J usage is TRBJ1-6; 10 nucleotides agree with TRBD1. Germline CDR1 reads MNHEY; CDR2 reads SMNVEV (reference sequence). This CDR3 has 14 residues. The trim removed 9 bases at V and 9 bases at J, leaving 8 bases unmatched. CDR3 amino acids: CASTQTGGSSPLHF. CDR3 nucleotides: TGTGCCAGTACCCAGACAGGGGGCTCTTCACCCCTCCACTTT.

V usage is TRBV6-1 and J usage is TRBJ1-4; 9 bases fit TRBD1. CDR1 and CDR2 from the germline V gene are MNHNS and SASEGT. The CDR3 is 18 amino acids. With V trimmed by 3 bases and J by 1 base, 9 bases remained unmatched. The CDR3 loop is CASSDHTGGGRTNEKLFF. The CDR3 DNA reads as TGTGCCAGCAGTGACCATACAGGGGGCGGTCGAACTAATGAAAAACTGTTTTTT.

This clone was observed a handful of times. The genes are TRBV10-3 and TRBJ1-2; TRBD1 agrees at 9 bases. The CDR3 extends over 12 amino acids. V lost 9 bases to trimming and J lost 8 bases; unmatched junction nucleotides: 7. Germline CDR1 ENHRY, CDR2 SYGVKD. CDR3 loop: CAISQGAWGYTF. CDR3 nucleotide sequence: TGTGCCATATCACAGGGGGCGTGGGGCTACACCTTC.

The chain combines TRBV28 with TRBJ1-6, with 7 bases that match TRBD1. Per the germline V gene, CDR1 is MDHEN and CDR2 is SYDVKM. V was clipped by 3 bases and J by 5 bases; unmatched bases: 4. The CDR3 is 15 amino acids. The CDR3 sequence: CASSFMQGDNSPLHF. The CDR3 DNA reads TGTGCCAGCAGTTTTATGCAGGGGGATAATTCACCCCTCCACTTT.

The genes are TRBV12-3 or TRBV12-4 and TRBJ1-1, with D hard to call. Trimming took off 3 bases at V and 6 bases at J, with 8 bases between the two ends. This CDR3 has 12 amino acids. In DNA form, the CDR3 reads TGTGCCAGCAGTTTGTTAGGAGCTGAAGCTTTCTTT. This translates into CASSLLGAEAFF.

The V call is TRBV15, the J call TRBJ2-1; D uncertain. Trimming left V 3 bases short and J 9 bases short, with 9 bases between. Germline V gene lookup returns CDR1 LNHNV and CDR2 YYDKDF (reference sequence). This CDR3 has 12 amino acids. The CDR3 is CATSRGIGEQFF. The CDR3, as DNA: TGTGCCACCAGCAGGGGCATCGGTGAGCAGTTCTTC.

V is TRBV6-6 and J is TRBJ2-5; 8 bases match TRBD1. V lost 10 bases, J lost 5 bases, and 9 bases stayed unmatched. This CDR3 is 13 amino acids long. CDR1 and CDR2 (germline): MNHNY, SVGAGI (reference sequence). CDR3 DNA: TGTGCCACAACCGAAACAGGGGGGGAGACCCAGTACTTC. Translation: CATTETGGETQYF.

This chain links TRBV5-1 with TRBJ2-2; no clear D. The germline V gene encodes CDR1 SGHRS and CDR2 YFSETQ. The CDR3 is 13 residues long. The ends were cut back, 0 bases at V and 7 bases at J, with 7 bases in the middle. The DNA for the CDR3 is TGCGCCAGCAGCTTGGGCCAGTACGGGGAGCTGTTTTTT. This gives the protein CASSLGQYGELFF.

This clone was detected many times. This chain connects TRBV14 to TRBJ1-6; no clear D gene. This CDR3 region has 15 residues. The V and J ends lost 1 base and 6 bases respectively, with 10 bases between them. Germline V gene lookup returns CDR1 SGHDN and CDR2 FVKESK. CDR3 coding DNA: TGTGCCAGCAGCCAAGTTGGAGGGATTAATTCACCCCTCCACTTT. This gives the protein CASSQVGGINSPLHF.

V usage is TRBV6-5 and J usage is TRBJ1-6, with D possibly matching TRBD1 (5 bases). The germline V gene has CDR1 MNHEY and CDR2 SVGAGI. This CDR3 is built from 15 residues. Trimming left V 0 bases short and J 10 bases short, with 13 bases between. The DNA of the CDR3 is TGTGCCAGCAGTTACTCGGGCAGGGTAGAGTCACCCCTCCACTTT. Translation: CASSYSGRVESPLHF.

This chain uses TRBV4-1 with TRBJ2-7; the match to TRBD1 covers 10 bases. The length of the CDR3 is 15 residues. Germline CDR1 MGHRA, CDR2 YSYEKL. V lost 4 bases to trimming and J lost 1 base; unmatched junction nucleotides: 4. CDR3 nucleotides: TGCGCCAGCAGCCGGGTGGGACAGGGGTCCTACGAGCAGTACTTC. This gives the protein CASSRVGQGSYEQYF.

Concerning this clone: At the DNA level, this CDR3 is encoded by other sequences in the same sample as well. The rearrangement uses TRBV14 and TRBJ1-1, with D maybe TRBD1 (6 bases). The CDR3 loop spans 14 amino acids. The germline V gene has CDR1 SGHDN and CDR2 FVKESK. The V end lost 3 bases, the J end lost 1 base, and 9 bases lay between the germline ends. The CDR3 spells CASSHRGGNTEAFF. The DNA for the CDR3 is TGTGCCAGCAGCCACAGGGGCGGGAACACTGAAGCTTTCTTT.

This sequence joins TRBV6-5 and TRBJ1-3; 7 nucleotides line up with TRBD1. The germline CDR1 and CDR2 sequences are MNHEY and SVGAGI. The V gene end was trimmed by 6 bases and the J gene end by 3 bases; junction bases not matched to a gene: 8. The CDR3 totals 15 residues. The CDR3 DNA follows: TGTGCCAGCAGGCCCTTAACAGGGGTTGGAAACACCATATATTTT. Protein product: CASRPLTGVGNTIYF.

This clone came up once. This chain links TRBV7-2 with TRBJ2-1; 11 nucleotides line up with TRBD2. This CDR3 is built from 19 residues. Losses at the gene ends were 1 base for V and 3 bases for J; bases not matched to a gene: 11. Germline CDR1 and CDR2: SGHTA and FQGNSA. The CDR3 coding sequence is TGTGCCAGCAGCTTAGTTGGTAGCGGGAGGGCCGGTAGCTACAATGAGCAGTTCTTC. This sequence encodes CASSLVGSGRAGSYNEQFF.

V usage is TRBV27 and J usage is TRBJ2-1, with 11 bases matching TRBD2. J gave up 4 bases and V 6 bases, and 14 bases lay outside the gene matches. CDR3 length equals 18 residues. Germline V gene lookup returns CDR1 MNHEY and CDR2 SMNVEV (reference sequence). The CDR3 sequence: CASSLASGGSGFYNEQFF. As DNA, the CDR3 is TGTGCCAGCAGCCTCGCTAGCGGGGGGTCGGGGTTTTACAATGAGCAGTTCTTC.

The chain has TRBV3-1 (or the pseudogene TRBV3-2) and TRBJ1-3; D is possibly TRBD1 (6 bases). The V gene's germline CDR1 is LGHDT and CDR2 YNNKEL (reference sequence). Trimming shortened V by 7 bases and J by 0 bases, and 10 bases separated the two germline ends. This CDR3 spans 14 amino acids. The CDR3 coding sequence is TGTGCCAGCACCGGGACACTCTCTGGAAACACCATATATTTT. Its protein is CASTGTLSGNTIYF.